A selection of T cell receptor beta chains follows, all from one sample in a study of blood T cell repertoires in COVID-19. Profiling relied on immunoSEQ multiplex PCR, and the TCRdb table lists in-frame clones only, not all of them. The data show around 250,000 clones, around 86% seen once. Sequences were obtained from PBMCs or T cells enriched from blood (not recorded which). These TCRs come from a man aged 18 to 29 who had recovered from COVID-19. Both conserved end residues are part of each CDR3. D genes are given only for firm matches. For some rows the clone size is stated as once, few or many, or as a class when expanded; others skip it.

>TRBJ2-7|TRBV16|NA|NA
CASNRLGREQYF
TGTGCCAGCAACCGACTGGGGAGGGAGCAGTACTTC
>TRBJ1-5|TRBV20-1|NA|TRBD1
CSASRQGVNQPQHF
TGCAGTGCTAGTAGACAGGGGGTCAATCAGCCCCAGCATTTT
>TRBJ2-3|TRBV10-3|NA|TRBD2
CAISDKLSGKTDTQYF
TGTGCCATCAGTGACAAACTTAGCGGGAAGACAGATACGCAGTATTTT
>TRBJ1-6|TRBV6-5|few|NA
CASSSFDTSDSPLHF
TGTGCCAGCAGTTCCTTCGACACTAGTGATTCACCCCTCCACTTT
>TRBJ2-7|TRBV5-1|NA|TRBD1
CASSLDYRGTGGTEQYF
TGCGCCAGCAGCTTAGATTACCGAGGGACAGGGGGCACCGAGCAGTACTTC
>TRBJ1-1|TRBV11-3|NA|TRBD1
CASSLHGTANTEAFF
TGTGCCAGCAGCTTACACGGGACAGCAAACACTGAAGCTTTCTTT
>TRBJ2-7|TRBV6-5|NA|NA
CASSQGHLYEQYF
TGTGCCAGCAGCCAGGGCCATCTATACGAGCAGTACTTC
>TRBJ1-1|TRBV11-1|NA|NA
CASSTLGAEAFF
TGTGCCAGCAGTACGCTGGGCGCTGAAGCTTTCTTT
>TRBJ2-1|TRBV5-1|NA|TRBD2
CASSLRAGVSYNEQFF
TGCGCCAGCAGCTTGAGAGCGGGAGTTTCCTACAATGAGCAGTTCTTC
>TRBJ2-5|TRBV30|NA|TRBD2
CAWRRGGLETQYF
TGTGCCTGGAGGCGGGGGGGCCTGGAGACCCAGTACTTC
>TRBJ1-1|TRBV29-1|NA|NA
CSVDGPGENTEAFF
TGCAGCGTTGATGGGCCAGGGGAGAACACTGAAGCTTTCTTT
>TRBJ2-1|TRBV30|NA|NA
CAWSSGNEQFF
TGTGCCTGGAGTAGCGGGAATGAGCAGTTCTTC
>TRBJ1-2|TRBV4-1|NA|TRBD1
CASRRTGDYGYTF
TGCGCCAGCAGGCGGACAGGGGACTATGGCTACACCTTC
>TRBJ1-1|TRBV4-2|once|NA
CASSLGGSDEAFF
TGTGCCAGCAGCCTCGGGGGGTCGGATGAAGCTTTCTTT
>TRBJ1-2|TRBV7-8|NA|NA
CASSFPGGYGYTF
TGTGCCAGCAGCTTCCCGGGGGGTTATGGCTACACCTTC
>TRBJ1-2|TRBV6-2/TRBV6-3|NA|TRBD1
CASSQGQELDYGYTF
TGTGCCAGCAGTCAGGGACAGGAGCTTGACTATGGCTACACCTTC
>TRBJ1-1|TRBV5-1|NA|TRBD1
CASSLPATGTGNTEAFF
TGCGCCAGCAGCTTGCCTGCCACCGGGACAGGGAACACTGAAGCTTTCTTT
>TRBJ2-3|TRBV4-1|once|NA
CASSPNLGGGTDTQYF
TGCGCCAGCAGCCCGAACCTAGGGGGGGGCACAGATACGCAGTATTTT
>TRBJ2-5|TRBV4-1|few|TRBD1
CASSPRQGQETQYF
TGCGCCAGCAGCCCGCGACAGGGCCAAGAGACCCAGTACTTC
>TRBJ2-1|TRBV10-1|NA|NA
CASSDQGKLYNEQFF
TGCGCCAGCAGTGACCAGGGGAAACTTTACAATGAGCAGTTCTTC
>TRBJ2-7|TRBV19|NA|TRBD1
CASSPQTGMTEQYF
TGTGCCAGTAGTCCACAGACAGGGATGACCGAGCAGTACTTC
>TRBJ1-1|TRBV12-3/TRBV12-4|NA|NA
CASSRELTEAFF
TGTGCCAGCTCCCGGGAGTTGACTGAAGCTTTCTTT
>TRBJ1-5|TRBV30|NA|NA
CAWNDGGYQPQHF
TGTGCCTGGAACGATGGGGGCTATCAGCCCCAGCATTTT
>TRBJ1-4|TRBV7-9|NA|NA
CASRSREKLFF
TGTGCCAGCAGATCCCGTGAAAAACTGTTTTTT
>TRBJ1-6|TRBV30|NA|NA
CAWSTLLGRGLHF
TGTGCCTGGAGTACGCTCTTGGGGCGGGGCCTCCACTTT
>TRBJ1-3|TRBV15|NA|NA
CATSSGADTIYF
TGTGCCACCAGCAGCGGCGCGGACACCATATATTTT
>TRBJ2-3|TRBV7-3|NA|TRBD1
CASSLYRGLTTDTQYF
TGTGCCAGCAGCTTATACAGGGGGCTGACGACAGATACGCAGTATTTT
>TRBJ1-4|TRBV9|NA|TRBD1
CASSVGTGNEKLFF
TGTGCCAGCAGCGTAGGGACAGGGAATGAAAAACTGTTTTTT
>TRBJ2-7|TRBV5-4|NA|TRBD2
CASSQTSGSSYEQYF
TGTGCCAGCAGCCAAACTAGCGGGAGTTCCTACGAGCAGTACTTC
>TRBJ2-3|TRBV9|once|NA
CASSAVRGSTDTQYF
TGTGCCAGCAGCGCGGTCCGGGGTAGCACAGATACGCAGTATTTT
>TRBJ1-2|TRBV18|NA|TRBD1
CASSPLPGQGEGYTF
TGTGCCAGCTCACCCCTTCCTGGACAGGGCGAGGGCTACACCTTC
>TRBJ2-5|TRBV4-1|NA|NA
CASSERGQRQETQYF
TGCGCCAGCAGCGAAAGAGGGCAGAGGCAAGAGACCCAGTACTTC
>TRBJ1-3|TRBV19|NA|TRBD1
CASRKWTGVGNTIYF
TGTGCCAGTAGAAAATGGACAGGGGTAGGAAACACCATATATTTT
>TRBJ2-1|TRBV4-2|few|TRBD2
CASSQAGGNEQFF
TGTGCCAGCAGCCAAGCCGGGGGGAATGAGCAGTTCTTC
>TRBJ2-1|TRBV19|NA|TRBD1
CASGRQGAYNEQFF
TGTGCCAGTGGGAGACAGGGGGCCTACAATGAGCAGTTCTTC
>TRBJ2-7|TRBV9|few|TRBD1
CASSEGTGYGEQYF
TGTGCCAGCAGCGAGGGGACAGGGTATGGCGAGCAGTACTTC
>TRBJ1-4|TRBV27|NA|NA
CASSSYREEKLFF
TGTGCCAGCAGTTCTTACAGGGAGGAAAAACTGTTTTTT
>TRBJ1-2|TRBV19|NA|TRBD1
CASSIFPADRGYTF
TGTGCCAGTAGTATTTTTCCGGCGGACAGGGGCTACACCTTC
>TRBJ2-6|TRBV5-4|NA|NA
CASSSGPAGSGANVLTF
TGTGCCAGCAGCTCCGGTCCCGCGGGCTCTGGGGCCAACGTCCTGACTTTC
>TRBJ1-1|TRBV5-6|NA|NA
CASSSTDSVRAAFF
TGTGCCAGCAGCTCGACGGACAGTGTGCGGGCGGCTTTCTTT
>TRBJ1-4|TRBV4-1|NA|NA
CASSQDVTRGYREKLFF
TGCGCCAGCAGCCAAGATGTCACGAGGGGGTATCGAGAAAAACTGTTTTTT
>TRBJ2-3|TRBV19|NA|TRBD2
CASSLQRLAGRTDTQYF
TGTGCCAGTAGTTTACAGCGACTAGCGGGCCGCACAGATACGCAGTATTTT
>TRBJ2-7|TRBV11-3|NA|TRBD2
CASSLSGGKQYF
TGTGCCAGCAGCCTGAGCGGGGGGAAGCAGTACTTC